This entry is about one T cell receptor beta chain. Donors were systemically healthy Caucasian individuals from Russia aged roughly 6 to 100 years. Every sample yielded at least 6 million isolated PBMCs. Looked up from germline, CDR1 is SQVTM and CDR2 is ANQGSEA. The CDR3 consists of 14 residues. It was with a sample-barcoded 5' primer and a J-beta primer mix that a second PCR of roughly 6 to 11 cycles was run. Via MiXCR, TCRdb re-called the 5' RACE reads, giving one row per CDR3 protein. The data contain about 400,000 distinct CDR3 sequences, approximately 51% of them singletons. The sample belongs to a study of blood T cells in healthy people across ages.

The specimen was blood. The V and J genes are TRBV29-1 and TRBJ2-7; weak D call: TRBD2 (7 bases). The DNA end lines up better with TRBJ2-5; the J call may be wrong. The clonotype was recovered from a man aged 55 to 70 in good health. CDR3 sequence (DNA): TGCAGCTCTCAGGGAGGGGGTCGCGGGGAGACCCAGTACTTC. Protein: CSSQGGGRGETQYF.